This T cell receptor beta chain was documented in a study of cytomegalovirus exposure and HLA in healthy donors. About the research overall: From HLA-typed donors, an early data release held 70 million to 95 million unique TCRs.

The primer mix had 60 Vbeta and 13 Jbeta primers. Profiling relied on immunoSEQ multiplex PCR, and the TCRdb table lists in-frame clones only, not all of them. The data contain about 230,000 clones, approximately 82% of them singletons. The CDR3 length is 15 residues. The germline gives CDR1 MNHEY, CDR2 SVGAGI. The study's findings and limits: About 87% or about 30% of the time was how often most TCR beta V segments were productive, according to an earlier analysis. It was reported in a later analysis that an Asian-associated ancestry cluster showed fewer N-insertions than the roughly 710-donor mean. There was a cluster of highly shared sequence variants that was likely a sequencing artifact.

Points on this clone: Antigen specificity is unknown. At one boundary the junction diverges from the germline segment, which might be a read error. Distinct nucleotide sequences in the sample also encode this CDR3.

Sequenced material: PBMCs. The receptor was derived from a middle-aged woman in good health and CMV-seronegative. The gene calls are TRBV6-5 and TRBJ2-7; possibly TRBD1 for D (6 bases). This CDR3 is CASSYSPTGPYEQYF. CDR3 bases: TGTGCCAGCAGTTACTCACCGACAGGCCCCTACGAGCAGTATTTC.